This T cell receptor beta chain was documented in a study of cytomegalovirus exposure and HLA in healthy donors. Primers for the PCR totalled 60 Vbeta and 13 Jbeta. TCRdb's table, derived via immunoSEQ multiplex PCR, lists solely in-frame clones and lacks some. The sample has roughly 120,000 clones, about 70% seen once; the top ten hold approximately 13%. The CDR3 sequence is 16 residues long. The V end lost 4 bases, the J end lost 3 bases, and 17 bases lay between the germline ends. Germline V gene sequence: CDR1 SGHDT, CDR2 YYEEEE. Sequencing was carried out using PBMCs. The TCR comes from a woman aged 55 to 70 in good health and CMV-seropositive. The chain joins TRBV5-6 to TRBJ1-5, with a possible D match to TRBD1 (5 bases). CDR3 sequence (DNA): TGTGCCAGCAGCAATCAGGGCGGTCCCTTCAATCAGCCCCAGCATTTT. Translated, it gives CASSNQGGPFNQPQHF.